The following is a T cell receptor (beta chain) sequence with its context. The data derive from a study of OX40 agonist ivuxolimab in advanced cancers. Study at large: Partial response was recorded in three patients: one hepatocellular carcinoma and two cutaneous melanoma cases.

Sequencing used immunoSEQ multiplex PCR; TCRdb keeps in-frame clones, though not all of them. There are about 56,000 clones in the sample; nearly 95% occur only once, and about 25% lies in the top ten. Germline CDR1 reads MNHEY; CDR2 reads SMNVEV (reference sequence). Trimming left V 6 bases short and J 0 bases short, with 12 bases between. The CDR3 sequence is 15 residues long. The rearrangement joins TRBV27 to TRBJ2-1; D uncertain. The receptor was derived from an adult with an advanced solid tumor such as melanoma, head and neck, liver or kidney cancer. The source was CD4+ or CD8+ T cells sorted from blood, collected in a trial of the OX40 agonist ivuxolimab. Written as DNA, the CDR3 is TGTGCCAGCAGGGATCTCCTGAGCTCCTACAATGAGCAGTTCTTC. It codes for CASRDLLSSYNEQFF.